In its sample, the clone carrying this T cell receptor beta chain is medium-sized. Clones were read by immunoSEQ multiplex PCR, and TCRdb kept only the in-frame ones, dropping some. The repertoire has about 28,000 clones, about three quarters of them found once; the top ten carry about 20%. Germline V lookup: CDR1 GTSNPN, CDR2 SVGIG (reference sequence). Trimming cost V 1 base and J 2 bases, with 17 bases left between them. This CDR3 is built from 16 residues. This entry belongs to a study of neoadjuvant nivolumab and ipilimumab in lung cancer. The receptor was isolated from an adult with non-small cell lung cancer. The chain is built from TRBV30 and TRBJ1-1, with D possibly matching TRBD1 (5 bases). This specimen consisted of tumor tissue, obtained after neoadjuvant nivolumab, alone or with ipilimumab, at or shortly before surgery. This CDR3 is CAWSGRGYGANTEAFF. The CDR3, as DNA: TGTGCCTGGAGTGGCCGTGGGTACGGGGCAAACACTGAAGCTTTCTTT.